Presented here are 25 T cell receptor beta chains from one specimen sequenced in a study of T cell clonality in common variable immunodeficiency. The data were produced by immunoSEQ multiplex PCR, yet TCRdb's version contains in-frame clones alone and is incomplete. Recorded here are 30,000 to 40,000 clones, none singletons. Sample: peripheral blood mononuclear cells. These receptors were obtained from a person between 18 and 75 years old in good health.

As regards this clone: The read stops 3 residues short of the end of the CDR3; the missing end is completed from the germline J gene. The chain is built from TRBV7-9 and TRBJ1-2; the match to TRBD1 covers 8 bases. CDR1 SEHNR and CDR2 FQNEAQ come from the germline V gene (reference sequence). CDR3 size: 11 residues. The CDR3 is CASSLGQDYTF. The covered CDR3 bases are TGTGCCAGCAGCTTGGGACAGGAC.

This clone was seen at least ten times. The read stops 3 residues short of the end of the CDR3; the missing end is completed from the germline J gene. This rearrangement joins TRBV20-1 to TRBJ2-1; the match to TRBD1 covers 7 bases. Germline V gene sequence: CDR1 DFQATT, CDR2 SNEGSKA (reference sequence). This CDR3 region has 14 residues. With 5 bases clipped from V and 4 bases from J, the junction kept 8 bases outside the gene matches. The CDR3 bases that were read are TGCAGTGCTTCAACAGGGGCCGCTTACAATGAG. Translation gives CSASTGAAYNE. The entire CDR3 reads CSASTGAAYNEQFF.

This clone was recorded many times. The read comes to an end 3 residues before the CDR3 does, leaving the germline J gene to fill in the end. The chain carries TRBV29-1 and TRBJ2-7, with TRBD2 as a possible D gene (5 bases). The germline gives CDR1 SQVTM, CDR2 ANQGSEA. There are 12 residues in the CDR3. Trimming left V 6 bases short and J 4 bases short, with 13 bases between. The CDR3 bases that were read are TGCAGCGTCGATGAGACTATTTACGAG. This sequence encodes CSVDETIYE. The full CDR3 reads CSVDETIYEQYF.

This clone was counted many times. The read terminates 3 residues ahead of where the CDR3 ends, so the germline J gene completes it. The chain couples TRBV4-2 to TRBJ2-2; unclear D gene. CDR3 length equals 13 residues. The germline gives CDR1 LGHNA, CDR2 YNFKEQ. Trimming removed 0 bases from V and 6 bases from J, with 5 bases in between. The CDR3 here is CASSQELPGELFF. CDR3 DNA, as far as it was read: TGTGCCAGCAGCCAAGAACTCCCCGGGGAG.

This clone was observed many times. Read coverage stops 3 residues before the CDR3 terminus; the germline J gene supplies the remainder. The chain links TRBV6-1 to TRBJ2-2, with D uncertain. Trimming left V 2 bases short and J 6 bases short, with 10 bases between. CDR3 length: 14 amino acids. CDR1 and CDR2 from the germline V gene are MNHNS and SASEGT. The CDR3 region is CASSENSPPGELFF. The sequenced CDR3 bases are TGTGCCAGCAGTGAAAACTCCCCCCCCGGGGAG.

This clone was observed many times. The read falls 3 residues short of the CDR3 end, and the missing part is taken from the germline J gene. The chain links TRBV10-3 to TRBJ2-5; D not resolved. Per the germline V gene, CDR1 is ENHRY and CDR2 is SYGVKD. The CDR3 contains 15 residues. V was shortened by 0 bases and J by 1 base, with 9 bases between the two germline ends. The CDR3 spells CAISESGQTQETQYF. The sequenced part of the CDR3 DNA is TGTGCCATCAGTGAGTCAGGGCAAACCCAAGAGACC.

This clone has at least ten counts. The CDR3 end is not reached by the read, which stops 3 residues before it; the germline J gene fills it in. V usage is TRBV6-1 and J usage is TRBJ2-1; 11 bases map to TRBD2. V was pared by 1 base and J by 4 bases, with 0 bases of the junction left unmatched. The CDR3 contains 15 residues. Germline loops: CDR1 MNHNS, CDR2 SASEGT. The part of the CDR3 DNA that was read is TGTGCCAGCAGTGAAGGGACTAGCGGGTACAATGAG. Its protein product is CASSEGTSGYNE. The CDR3, in full, reads CASSEGTSGYNEQFF.

This clone was detected ten times or more. The CDR3 extends 3 residues past the end of the read, so its final part is completed from the germline J gene. The V call is TRBV5-4, the J call TRBJ1-6, with D perhaps matching TRBD1 (5 bases). Deletions cut 0 bases from V and 7 bases from J, with 8 bases between. Germline V lookup: CDR1 SGHNT, CDR2 YYREEE (reference sequence). The CDR3 has 14 residues. The sequenced CDR3 bases are TGTGCCAGCAGCTTGGGGGGGGTCAATTCACCC. Translation gives CASSLGGVNSP. The complete CDR3 reads CASSLGGVNSPLHF.

This clone came up a few times. The CDR3 end is not reached by the read, which stops 3 residues before it; the germline J gene fills it in. This chain connects TRBV30 to TRBJ1-2; D possibly corresponds to TRBD1 (5 bases). Looked up from germline, CDR1 is GTSNPN and CDR2 is SVGIG (reference sequence). This CDR3 contains 13 residues. The CDR3 sequence: CARKEQVSYDYTF. CDR3 bases read: TGTGCCCGGAAAGAACAGGTCTCCTACGAC.

This clone has ten or more counts. The CDR3 is cut off 3 residues early in the read; its end comes from the germline J gene. V gene TRBV7-9 combines with J gene TRBJ1-1; D is ambiguous. The CDR3 contains 11 residues. Germline CDR1 SEHNR, CDR2 FQNEAQ (reference sequence). CDR3 DNA, as far as it was read: TGTGCCAGCAGCTTAGATCAAGAA. This encodes CASSLDQE. The whole CDR3 is CASSLDQEAFF. Filled out from reference TRBV7-9 and TRBJ1-1, the complete variable domain reads DTGVSQNPRHKITKRGQNVTFRCDPISEHNRLYWYRQTLGQGPEFLTYFQNEAQLEKSRLLSDRFSAERPKGSFSTLEIQRTEQGDSAMYLCASSLDQEAFFGQGTRLTVV.

This clone was recorded at least ten times. The read terminates 3 residues before the CDR3 end, so the remaining end is supplied by the germline J gene. The V call is TRBV5-1, the J call TRBJ2-2; 8 bases are a match to TRBD1. The CDR3 is 14 amino acids. The germline V gene encodes CDR1 SGHRS and CDR2 YFSETQ. CDR3 residues: CASSKDRENEKLFF. Incomplete CDR3 DNA: TGCGCCAGCAGCAAGGACAGGGAGAATGAAAAG.

The table lists this clone with many counts. The CDR3 end lies 3 residues beyond the end of the read and is filled in from the germline J gene. J is TRBJ2-3 and V is TRBV10-3, with TRBD2 matching over 7 bases. Looked up from germline, CDR1 is ENHRY and CDR2 is SYGVKD. The CDR3 is 14 amino acids. The junction had 2 bases not matched to a gene; V was cut back by 3 bases and J by 2 bases. The CDR3 region is CAISEGTNTDTQYF. CDR3 bases read: TGTGCCATCAGTGAAGGGACTAACACAGATACG.

On this clone: Read coverage stops 3 residues before the CDR3 terminus; the germline J gene supplies the remainder. This chain joins TRBV19 and TRBJ1-4; tentative D call: TRBD1 (5 bases). Germline V gene lookup returns CDR1 LNHDA and CDR2 SQIVND (reference sequence). The CDR3 extends over 12 amino acids. Trimming pared 6 bases from V and 7 bases from J, leaving 9 bases between. The CDR3 region is CASRQGGEKLFF. The covered CDR3 bases are TGTGCCAGTAGGCAGGGCGGTGAAAAA.

This clone was recorded at least ten times. With the read ending 3 residues before the CDR3 end, the germline J gene is used to fill in that end. V usage is TRBV29-1 and J usage is TRBJ1-1, with unresolved D. This CDR3 has 14 amino acids. Trimming took 7 bases from V and 1 from J, leaving 16 bases between them. CDR1 and CDR2 (germline): SQVTM, ANQGSEA. The CDR3 DNA, read in part, is TGCAGCGCCCTCCCGGGGTCGGGGAACACTGAA. Its protein product is CSALPGSGNTE. The full CDR3 sequence reads CSALPGSGNTEAFF.

This clone was picked up a small number of times. The CDR3 extends 3 residues past the end of the read, so its final part is completed from the germline J gene. V usage is TRBV19 and J usage is TRBJ1-2; TRBD1 agrees at 9 bases. The germline gives CDR1 LNHDA, CDR2 SQIVND (reference sequence). This CDR3 has 15 amino acids. V lost 5 bases to trimming and J lost 7 bases; unmatched junction nucleotides: 11. The CDR3 region is CASSPARTGASGYTF. The CDR3 bases that were read are TGTGCCAGTAGTCCAGCTCGGACAGGGGCAAGTGGC.

This clone showed up many times. The read terminates 3 residues before the CDR3 end, so the remaining end is supplied by the germline J gene. The J gene is TRBJ1-2, the V gene TRBV10-3; D call uncertain. Trimming stripped 2 bases from V and 0 bases from J, with 4 bases between. This CDR3 has 13 amino acids. Germline V gene data show CDR1 as ENHRY and CDR2 as SYGVKD. The CDR3 bases that were read are TGTGCCATCAGTGAGCAGGCTAACTATGGC. It encodes CAISEQANYG. The entire CDR3 is CAISEQANYGYTF.

This clone was seen at least ten times. The CDR3 extends 3 residues past the end of the read, so its final part is completed from the germline J gene. The V gene is TRBV20-1, the J gene TRBJ2-2; D is unclear. CDR1 is DFQATT and CDR2 is SNEGSKA in the germline V gene (reference sequence). The CDR3 consists of 13 residues. V lost 6 bases and J 6 bases, leaving 14 bases between the germline ends. The CDR3 is CSASRSKAGELFF. The CDR3 bases that were read are TGCAGTGCCTCACGTTCAAAGGCCGGGGAG.

This clone was counted a few times. Coverage ceases 3 residues before the CDR3 finishes, and the germline J gene fills in the end. The rearrangement uses TRBV7-3 and TRBJ2-1; D might be TRBD1 (7 bases). The germline V gene encodes CDR1 SGHTA and CDR2 FQGTGA. This CDR3 spans 15 amino acids. Trimming took off 4 bases at V and 5 bases at J, with 15 bases between the two ends. CDR3 residues: CASSSGGTVNNEQFF. The CDR3 bases that were read are TGTGCCAGCAGCTCAGGGGGGACAGTTAACAATGAG.

On this clone: The DNA ends 3 residues before the CDR3 does, and the rest of the CDR3 is filled in from the germline J gene. The chain combines TRBV5-1 with TRBJ1-1; D perhaps matches TRBD1 (6 bases). The germline CDR1 and CDR2 sequences are SGHRS and YFSETQ. Trimming removed 3 bases at V and 1 base at J, with 16 bases between. CDR3 length: 16 amino acids. The CDR3 reads CASSSLGLGANTEAFF. The part of the CDR3 DNA that was read is TGCGCCAGCAGCTCCCTAGGTCTGGGGGCGAACACTGAA.

This clone was seen at least ten times. The CDR3 goes on 3 residues after the read ends, and that part is filled in from the germline J gene. The chain joins TRBV11-3 to TRBJ1-5; the D is unclear. Germline lookup yields CDR1 SGHNT and CDR2 YENEEA. The CDR3 contains 11 residues. Trimming shortened V by 5 bases and J by 7 bases, and 6 bases separated the two germline ends. Partial CDR3 DNA: TGTGCCAGCAGCCAGGAACAGCCC. This sequence encodes CASSQEQP. The CDR3 in full is CASSQEQPQHF.

This clone appeared many times. Read sequence stops 3 residues before the CDR3 end, and the germline J gene provides the missing end. V usage is TRBV12-3 or TRBV12-4 and J usage is TRBJ2-4; possible D gene TRBD2, 5 bases. The CDR3 has 17 residues. The V end lost 6 bases, the J end lost 5 bases, and 23 bases lay between the germline ends. CDR3 protein: CASSLNDGSPGENIQYF. The part of the CDR3 DNA that was read is TGTGCCAGCAGCTTAAATGATGGGTCGCCCGGGGAAAACATT.

This clone was counted at least ten times. The DNA ends 3 residues before the CDR3 does, and the rest of the CDR3 is filled in from the germline J gene. The chain joins TRBV5-4 to TRBJ2-3, with TRBD2 identical over 10 bases. V lost 3 bases to trimming and J lost 0 bases; unmatched junction nucleotides: 4. Germline CDR1 is SGHNT and CDR2 is YYREEE (reference sequence). The CDR3 covers 16 residues. The DNA read from the CDR3 is TGTGCCAGCAGCTGCGGACTAGCGGATAGCACAGATACG. It yields the protein CASSCGLADSTDT. The CDR3 in full is CASSCGLADSTDTQYF.

This clone was seen at least ten times. The sequenced CDR3 bases are TGTGCCAGCTCACCCCCATGGGAGGGGAACACAGATACG. This translates into CASSPPWEGNTDT. The whole CDR3 reads CASSPPWEGNTDTQYF. This sequence joins TRBV18 and TRBJ2-3; 7 nucleotides line up with TRBD2. The read gets to within 3 residues of the CDR3 end, and the germline J gene fills in the rest. V was clipped by 3 bases and J by 2 bases; unmatched bases: 8. From germline, CDR1 is KGHSH and CDR2 LQKENI. This CDR3 comprises 16 residues.

This clone appeared many times. CDR3 loop: CASSPDRGRETQYF. CDR3 bases read: TGTGCCAGCAGTCCTGACAGGGGGCGGGAGACC. V and J are TRBV12-3 or TRBV12-4 and TRBJ2-5, with TRBD1 matching over 10 bases. Read coverage stops 3 residues before the CDR3 terminus; the germline J gene supplies the remainder. This CDR3 contains 14 residues. J lost 5 bases, V lost 5 bases, and 5 bases had no gene match.

There are many counts of this clone. The CDR3: CASGSSTSGRGDTQYF. CDR3 bases read: TGTGCCAGCGGATCATCGACTAGCGGGAGAGGAGATACG. The V and J genes are TRBV12-3 or TRBV12-4 and TRBJ2-3, with TRBD2 matching over 12 bases. The CDR3 is cut off 3 residues early in the read; its end comes from the germline J gene. The CDR3 covers 16 residues. V dropped 8 bases and J dropped 5; count of bases not matched to a gene: 11.